The 9 T cell receptor beta chains presented below share a single source sample, sequenced in a study of blood T cell repertoires in COVID-19. Sequenced by immunoSEQ multiplex PCR; TCRdb stores in-frame clones only, minus some. The table includes roughly 300,000 clones, roughly 88% detected once. The sequenced sample consisted of PBMCs or T cells enriched from blood (not recorded which). These receptor sequences come from a woman in her 40s with acute COVID-19.

V usage is TRBV4-1 and J usage is TRBJ2-5; D unclear. The germline V gene encodes CDR1 MGHRA and CDR2 YSYEKL. V gave up 1 base and J gave up 1 base, with 7 bases separating them. This CDR3 is built from 14 residues. The CDR3 here is CASSQGHSQETQYF. In nucleotides, the CDR3 is TGCGCCAGCAGCCAAGGGCACAGCCAAGAGACCCAGTACTTC.

V usage is TRBV3-1 (or the pseudogene TRBV3-2) and J usage is TRBJ2-3; unclear D gene. This CDR3 has 15 amino acids. The germline gives CDR1 LGHDT, CDR2 YNNKEL (reference sequence). V dropped 0 bases and J dropped 2 bases, with 9 bases sitting between them. CDR3 nucleotides: TGTGCCAGCAGCCAAGATTTGGTAGCCACAGATACGCAGTATTTT. Translation gives CASSQDLVATDTQYF.

This clone is a singleton in its sample. This chain links TRBV5-6 with TRBJ1-2, with 10 positions matching TRBD1. The CDR3 has 17 residues. Germline loops: CDR1 SGHDT, CDR2 YYEEEE. V gave up 6 bases and J gave up 0 bases; unmatched junction bases: 11. The CDR3 region is CASIALGQGISNYGYTF. CDR3 nucleotide sequence: TGTGCCAGCATTGCCCTGGGACAGGGGATTTCTAACTATGGCTACACCTTC.

The gene calls are TRBV6-5 and TRBJ1-3; 7 nucleotides line up with TRBD1. CDR3 length equals 15 residues. V lost 7 bases and J lost 0; bases outside the gene matches: 6. From germline, CDR1 is MNHEY and CDR2 SVGAGI. CDR3 nucleotide sequence: TGTGCCAGCAACAGGGACAGTGTCTCTGGAAACACCATATATTTT. It encodes CASNRDSVSGNTIYF.

This clone was detected only once. The chain couples TRBV16 to TRBJ2-7, with 15 bases fitting TRBD2. The CDR3 has 18 residues. The V gene's germline CDR1 is KGHSY and CDR2 FQNENV. The J segment lost 1 base and the V segment lost 4 bases, leaving 8 bases of the junction unmatched. CDR3 residues: CASSPGLAGGLSSYEQYF. For the CDR3, the DNA is TGTGCCAGCAGCCCCGGACTAGCGGGAGGGCTTTCATCCTACGAGCAGTACTTC.

The V and J genes are TRBV12-3 or TRBV12-4 and TRBJ2-2; D call uncertain. Trimming stripped 3 bases from V and 4 bases from J, with 6 bases between. CDR3 length: 13 residues. The CDR3 nucleotides read TGTGCCAGCAGTTTTTCAGGCACCGGGGAGCTGTTTTTT. Translated, it gives CASSFSGTGELFF.

This clone came up a few times. The chain couples TRBV6-5 to TRBJ2-7, with 9 nucleotides matching TRBD1. Germline trimming cut 2 bases from V and 2 bases from J; bases unmatched to any gene: 7. The CDR3 extends over 16 amino acids. CDR1 is MNHEY, CDR2 SVGAGI, per germline. The CDR3: CASSYKGTGFPYEQYF. The CDR3, as DNA: TGTGCCAGCAGTTACAAAGGGACAGGGTTCCCCTACGAGCAGTACTTC.

The rearrangement links TRBV10-3 to TRBJ1-6; D not certain. The V end lost 3 bases, the J end lost 7 bases, and 10 bases lay between the germline ends. The germline V gene has CDR1 ENHRY and CDR2 SYGVKD. The length of the CDR3 is 14 residues. The chain's CDR3 is CAISEETTNSPLHF. The CDR3 nucleotides are TGTGCCATCAGTGAAGAGACGACAAATTCACCCCTCCACTTT.

CDR3 DNA: TGTGCCAGCAGTTTTCGAGGGTCCTCCTACGAGCAGTACTTC. It specifies CASSFRGSSYEQYF. The chain uses TRBV28 and TRBJ2-7; perhaps TRBD2 as D (5 bases). This CDR3 is 14 amino acids long. Germline CDR1 is MDHEN and CDR2 is SYDVKM. The V and J ends lost 3 bases and 0 bases respectively, with 9 bases between them.